Below are 19 T cell receptor beta chains sequenced from a single sample in a study of blood T cell repertoires in COVID-19. Sequenced by immunoSEQ multiplex PCR; TCRdb stores in-frame clones only, minus some. The sample yields over 250,000 clones, approximately 84% seen once. Source material: peripheral blood. Receptors were obtained from a human donor with COVID-19, enrolled during active disease. The donor label of this sample is uncertain.

The J gene is TRBJ2-1, the V gene TRBV28; D may be TRBD2 (5 bases). Trimming removed 3 bases at V and 4 bases at J, with 10 bases between. CDR3 length: 14 residues. Germline V CDR1 and CDR2: MDHEN, SYDVKM. The CDR3 here is CASSFGGGYNEQFF. In nucleotides, the CDR3 is TGTGCCAGCAGTTTTGGCGGAGGATACAATGAGCAGTTCTTC.

V is TRBV7-9 and J is TRBJ1-1; 9 bases are a match to TRBD1. The CDR3 is 14 amino acids. Germline values: CDR1 SEHNR, CDR2 FQNEAQ (reference sequence). V gave up 3 bases and J gave up 5 bases; unmatched junction bases: 4. The CDR3 coding sequence is TGTGCCAGCAGCTTGGGGACAGGGTTGACTGAAGCTTTCTTT. It yields the protein CASSLGTGLTEAFF.

The rearrangement links TRBV7-2 to TRBJ1-6; 7 bases fit TRBD1. Germline CDR1 reads SGHTA; CDR2 reads FQGNSA. Germline trimming cut 4 bases from V and 3 bases from J; bases unmatched to any gene: 3. The CDR3 covers 15 residues. This CDR3 reads CASSSGQSYNSPLHF. DNA of the CDR3: TGTGCCAGCAGCTCGGGACAGAGCTATAATTCACCCCTCCACTTT.

V is TRBV7-2 and J is TRBJ2-6; D may be TRBD1 (5 bases). The CDR3 length is 15 residues. Per germline, CDR1 SGHTA and CDR2 FQGNSA. V dropped 5 bases and J dropped 2 bases, with 10 bases sitting between them. CDR3 region: CASSLTGTGANVLTF. CDR3 bases: TGTGCCAGCAGCCTTACAGGAACTGGGGCCAACGTCCTGACTTTC.

V gene TRBV14 combines with J gene TRBJ1-6; D not certain. CDR1 and CDR2 (germline): SGHDN, FVKESK. The germline V and J ends were trimmed by 0 bases and 2 bases, with 17 bases remaining between them. The CDR3 totals 19 residues. The CDR3 sequence: CASSQEFHRAKPYNSPLHF. The CDR3 DNA is TGTGCCAGCAGCCAAGAATTCCACCGAGCAAAGCCCTATAATTCACCCCTCCACTTT.

The J gene is TRBJ1-5, the V gene TRBV19, with 7 nucleotides matching TRBD1. J lost 1 base, V lost 9 bases, and 6 bases had no gene match. CDR3 size: 14 residues. Germline CDR1 and CDR2: LNHDA and SQIVND (reference sequence). The chain's CDR3 is CASQKTGSNQPQHF. In nucleotides, the CDR3 is TGTGCCAGCCAGAAGACAGGGAGCAATCAGCCCCAGCATTTT. Full variable domain (outside the CDR3, taken from reference TRBV19 and TRBJ1-5): DGGITQSPKYLFRKEGQNVTLSCEQNLNHDAMYWYRQDPGQGLRLIYYSQIVNDFQKGDIAEGYSVSREKKESFPLTVTSAQKNPTAFYLCASQKTGSNQPQHFGDGTRLSIL.

Remarks on this clone: Other DNA sequences in this specimen translate into the identical CDR3. The J gene is TRBJ1-5, the V gene TRBV7-2; D remains ambiguous. The germline gives CDR1 SGHTA, CDR2 FQGNSA. The CDR3 loop spans 15 amino acids. Trimming removed 2 bases from V and 0 bases from J, with 8 bases in between. This chain's CDR3 is CASSLRGYSNQPQHF. DNA for the CDR3: TGTGCCAGCAGCTTACGGGGATATAGCAATCAGCCCCAGCATTTT.

Worth noting for this clone: Other DNA sequences within the sample encode an identical CDR3. The J gene is TRBJ1-1, the V gene TRBV19; 7 bases are a match to TRBD1. Looked up from germline, CDR1 is LNHDA and CDR2 is SQIVND (reference sequence). With V trimmed by 1 base and J by 1 base, 0 bases remained unmatched. The CDR3 has 14 residues. The CDR3 loop reads CASSIGDRNTEAFF. CDR3 DNA: TGTGCCAGTAGTATAGGGGACAGGAACACTGAAGCTTTCTTT. The full variable domain, with the rest looked up from reference TRBV19 and TRBJ1-1, is DGGITQSPKYLFRKEGQNVTLSCEQNLNHDAMYWYRQDPGQGLRLIYYSQIVNDFQKGDIAEGYSVSREKKESFPLTVTSAQKNPTAFYLCASSIGDRNTEAFFGQGTRLTVV.

This chain uses TRBV5-1 with TRBJ1-1, with D unclear. V shed 2 bases and J shed 1 base, with 9 bases lying between them. CDR1 is SGHRS and CDR2 is YFSETQ in the germline V gene. The CDR3 is 14 residues long. The CDR3 DNA reads as TGCGCCAGCAGCTTCGGTCAGGAGAACACTGAAGCTTTCTTT. Protein product: CASSFGQENTEAFF.

This clone was detected only once. This chain connects TRBV30 to TRBJ1-1; 7 bases align to TRBD1. The CDR3 is 14 residues long. Germline values: CDR1 GTSNPN, CDR2 SVGIG (reference sequence). Trimming removed 3 bases from V and 1 base from J; junction bases left unmatched: 5. CDR3 bases: TGTGCCTGGAGCTTTCAGGGGGGGAACACTGAAGCTTTCTTT. Its protein product is CAWSFQGGNTEAFF.

This clone was counted only a few times. Other DNA sequences in this sample translate to the same CDR3. The chain recombines TRBV7-2 with TRBJ2-7; D gene uncertain. The CDR3 contains 12 residues. The V gene's germline CDR1 is SGHTA and CDR2 FQGNSA. Deletions cut 3 bases from V and 0 bases from J, with 3 bases between. The CDR3 here is CASSLSSYEQYF. In DNA, the CDR3 is TGTGCCAGCAGCTTGAGCTCCTACGAGCAGTACTTC.

The chain employs TRBV2 and TRBJ2-7; D gene ambiguous. The CDR3 contains 14 residues. The germline V gene has CDR1 SNHLY and CDR2 FYNNEI. V was pared by 1 base and J by 3 bases, with 10 bases between. The CDR3: CASSEGLVDYEQYF. The CDR3 DNA reads TGTGCCAGCAGTGAAGGGCTGGTCGACTACGAGCAGTACTTC.

The J gene is TRBJ1-2, the V gene TRBV30, with TRBD1 as a possible D gene (6 bases). V was clipped by 4 bases and J by 8 bases, with 14 bases between them. This CDR3 contains 12 residues. The germline V gene encodes CDR1 GTSNPN and CDR2 SVGIG (reference sequence). The CDR3 spells CAWNPLRGGYTF. The DNA for the CDR3 is TGTGCCTGGAATCCGCTCAGGGGAGGCTACACCTTC. The whole variable domain, filled in from reference TRBV30 and TRBJ1-2, reads SQTIHQWPATLVQPVGSPLSLECTVEGTSNPNLYWYRQAAGRGLQLLFYSVGIGQISSEVPQNLSASRPQDRQFILSSKKLLLSDSGFYLCAWNPLRGGYTFGSGTRLTVV.

This chain links TRBV24-1 with TRBJ2-7; 9 bases are shared with TRBD2. Looked up from germline, CDR1 is KGHDR and CDR2 is SFDVKD. Trimming took 4 bases from V and 8 from J; bases not matched to a gene: 8. The CDR3 is 14 amino acids. The CDR3 loop reads CATSDSLGLAKQYF. The CDR3 nucleotides are TGTGCCACCAGTGACTCTTTGGGACTAGCCAAGCAGTACTTC.

V usage is TRBV10-3 and J usage is TRBJ1-1; D possibly corresponds to TRBD1 (6 bases). V was shortened by 4 bases and J by 3 bases, with 12 bases between the two germline ends. From germline, CDR1 is ENHRY and CDR2 SYGVKD. This CDR3 has 14 amino acids. The CDR3 spells CAISVGGGDTEAFF. In DNA form, the CDR3 reads TGTGCCATCAGTGTAGGAGGGGGGGACACTGAAGCTTTCTTT.

This clone was seen only a few times. The V and J genes are TRBV29-1 and TRBJ1-1; D call uncertain. Germline lookup yields CDR1 SQVTM and CDR2 ANQGSEA. CDR3 length: 13 residues. The ends were cut back, 3 bases at V and 0 bases at J, with 8 bases in the middle. CDR3 DNA sequence: TGCAGCGTTGAGAGGGCTATGAACACTGAAGCTTTCTTT. Translating gives CSVERAMNTEAFF.

This clone was found many times. The CDR3 spells CASRPTGGTNTEAFF. The DNA of the CDR3 is TGTGCCAGCAGACCCACAGGGGGGACGAACACTGAAGCTTTCTTT. V and J are TRBV6-6 and TRBJ1-1; 8 bases agree with TRBD1. This CDR3 is built from 15 residues. V shed 6 bases, J shed 1 base, and the junction held 7 bases outside the gene matches. Germline V gene sequence: CDR1 MNHNY, CDR2 SVGAGI (reference sequence).

This sequence joins TRBV19 and TRBJ2-7, with D possibly TRBD2 on 5 matching bases. Germline V gene sequence: CDR1 LNHDA, CDR2 SQIVND (reference sequence). Trimming took 10 bases from V and 2 from J, leaving 15 bases between them. The CDR3 is 13 amino acids. This CDR3 is CATSGRRTYEQYF. The CDR3 DNA sequence: TGTGCCACCAGCGGACGAAGGACCTACGAGCAGTACTTC.

This clone was picked up a small number of times. The V gene is TRBV21-1, the J gene TRBJ2-1; the tabulated D call, TRBD2, remains unverified against the DNA. TRBV21-1 is marked as a pseudogene. The CDR3 length is 22 residues. The CDR3 sequence: CASSFRTSGEEGDSRSYNEQFF. CDR3 coding DNA: TGTGCCAGCAGCTTCCGGACTAGCGGGGAGGAGGGAGATTCTAGGTCCTACAATGAGCAGTTCTTC.